Listed below are T cell receptor beta chains from one sample, sequenced in a study of cytomegalovirus exposure and HLA in healthy donors. TCRdb's copy holds only in-frame clones and misses some; the assay was immunoSEQ multiplex PCR. The sample yields under 250,000 clones, around four fifths seen once. Source material: PBMCs. The receptors shown here come from a woman in her late teens or twenties in good health and CMV-seronegative. CDR3s include the opening cysteine and the closing phenylalanine or tryptophan. The D gene is left open where the match is weak. Rows may omit the clone size; those that give it use once, few, many or a size class.

v_gene	j_gene	d_gene	abundance	CDR3aa	CDR3nt
TRBV6-5	TRBJ1-5	NA	NA	CASSYGIFSNQPQHF	TGTGCCAGCAGTTATGGCATCTTCAGCAATCAGCCCCAGCATTTT
TRBV5-1	TRBJ2-7	NA	NA	CASSLDRPPYEQYF	TGCGCCAGCAGCTTGGATCGGCCCCCCTACGAGCAGTACTTC
TRBV15	TRBJ2-6	NA	NA	CATSREGVSSGANVLTF	TGTGCCACCAGCAGAGAGGGGGTTAGCTCTGGGGCCAACGTCCTGACTTTC
TRBV27	TRBJ2-7	NA	NA	CASRGGNGYEQYF	TGTGCCAGCAGAGGGGGTAATGGTTACGAGCAGTACTTC
TRBV27	TRBJ2-1	TRBD2	NA	CASSPLAGEGIEQFF	TGTGCCAGCAGCCCCTTAGCGGGAGAGGGTATTGAGCAGTTCTTC
TRBV6-5	TRBJ2-5	NA	NA	CASRGEDETQYF	TGTGCCAGCAGAGGCGAGGATGAGACCCAGTACTTC
TRBV11-2	TRBJ1-1	NA	NA	CASSAPGTGMNTEAFF	TGTGCCAGCAGCGCCCCAGGGACGGGAATGAACACTGAAGCTTTCTTT
TRBV5-4	TRBJ2-5	TRBD1	NA	CASSAGQGQETQYF	TGTGCCAGCAGCGCCGGACAGGGGCAAGAGACCCAGTACTTC
TRBV5-4	TRBJ2-2	NA	NA	CASSLAGASGTGELFF	TGTGCCAGCAGCTTGGCGGGGGCCTCGGGCACCGGGGAGCTGTTTTTT
TRBV16	TRBJ2-7	NA	NA	CASSKGLGYEQYF	TGTGCCAGCAGCAAGGGACTTGGTTACGAGCAGTACTTC
TRBV7-9	TRBJ1-1	TRBD1	NA	CASSLGQGAYTEAFF	TGTGCCAGCAGCTTAGGACAGGGGGCTTACACTGAAGCTTTCTTT
TRBV2	TRBJ2-3	NA	NA	CASSEVGVRADTQYF	TGTGCCAGCAGTGAAGTAGGGGTAAGGGCCGATACGCAGTATTTT
TRBV2	TRBJ2-5	NA	NA	CASSATGKGETQYF	TGTGCCAGCAGTGCCACCGGGAAGGGGGAGACCCAGTACTTC
TRBV6-5	TRBJ1-1	NA	NA	CASSRGRTEAFF	TGTGCCAGCAGTCGGGGGAGGACTGAAGCTTTCTTT
TRBV2	TRBJ2-7	TRBD1	NA	CASWDRKDYEQYF	TGTGCCAGCTGGGACAGGAAGGACTACGAGCAGTACTTC
TRBV2	TRBJ2-1	TRBD2	NA	CATTDLRENKQFF	TGTGCCACTACGGACTTGCGGGAGAATAAGCAGTTCTTC
TRBV6-5	TRBJ1-4	TRBD1	NA	CASSYSGQDNEKLFF	TGTGCCAGCAGTTACTCGGGACAGGATAATGAAAAACTGTTTTTT
TRBV7-6	TRBJ2-5	NA	NA	CASSLGVGTAAETQYF	TGTGCCAGCAGCTTAGGGGTGGGCACCGCGGCGGAGACCCAGTACTTC
TRBV9	TRBJ2-2	NA	NA	CASSFPSDNTGELFF	TGTGCCAGCAGCTTCCCGTCGGATAACACCGGGGAGCTGTTTTTT
TRBV2	TRBJ1-2	NA	few	CASSVRAYGRHTF	TGTGCCAGCAGTGTAAGGGCCTATGGAAGGCACACCTTC
TRBV5-8	TRBJ1-1	NA	NA	CASSLYGMNTEAFF	TGTGCCAGCAGCTTGTATGGGATGAACACTGAAGCTTTCTTT
TRBV27	TRBJ2-1	NA	NA	CASSSWTAEGEFF	TGTGCCAGCAGTAGCTGGACCGCGGAGGGGGAGTTCTTC
TRBV28	TRBJ2-7	NA	NA	CASSALGSSYEQYF	TGTGCCAGCAGTGCCCTGGGCAGCTCCTACGAGCAGTACTTC
TRBV6-1	TRBJ2-1	TRBD1	NA	CASSDSRTGPGLGVF	TGTGCCAGCAGTGACTCAAGGACAGGGCCTGGGTTAGGGGTCTTC
TRBV6-6	TRBJ2-2	NA	NA	CASSYVFEGTGELFF	TGTGCCAGCAGTTACGTCTTTGAAGGCACCGGGGAGCTGTTTTTT
TRBV13	TRBJ2-1	TRBD2	NA	CASSWASGRAYNEQFF	TGTGCCAGCAGCTGGGCTAGCGGGAGGGCCTACAATGAGCAGTTCTTC
TRBV27	TRBJ2-7	TRBD1	NA	CASSGKTGGSYEQYF	TGTGCCAGCAGTGGTAAGACAGGGGGCTCCTACGAGCAGTACTTC
TRBV29-1	TRBJ1-4	TRBD1	NA	CSAAQGSEKLFF	TGCAGCGCGGCACAGGGGAGCGAAAAACTGTTTTTT
TRBV28	TRBJ2-2	NA	NA	CASSSTGELFF	TGTGCCAGCAGTTCTACCGGGGAGCTGTTTTTT
TRBV7-9	TRBJ1-1	NA	NA	CASSPRGGMNTEAFF	TGTGCCAGCAGCCCGCGGGGAGGGATGAACACTGAAGCTTTCTTT
TRBV27	TRBJ2-7	NA	NA	CASSRTPGHHEQYF	TGTGCCAGCAGTCGCACGCCGGGACACCACGAGCAGTACTTC
TRBV6-1	TRBJ1-4	TRBD1	NA	CAGAPAGQGSEKLFF	TGTGCCGGAGCCCCGGCGGGACAGGGCTCTGAAAAACTGTTTTTT
TRBV5-1	TRBJ2-2	TRBD2	NA	CASSLGLAGPGELFF	TGCGCCAGCAGCTTGGGACTAGCGGGACCCGGGGAGCTGTTTTTT
TRBV19	TRBJ1-1	NA	NA	CAGGDSSPGRAFF	TGTGCCGGAGGAGACAGTTCCCCAGGTAGAGCTTTCTTT
TRBV10-1	TRBJ1-5	NA	NA	CASTSAYSNQPQHF	TGCGCCAGCACTTCAGCGTATAGCAATCAGCCCCAGCATTTT
TRBV2	TRBJ2-7	NA	NA	CASSETGSFYEQYF	TGTGCCAGCAGTGAAACGGGCAGTTTCTACGAGCAGTACTTC
TRBV2	TRBJ1-1	NA	NA	CASSADVAGAFF	TGTGCCAGCAGTGCGGACGTTGCGGGAGCTTTCTTT
TRBV4-1	TRBJ1-1	NA	NA	CASSQDPTYSGTEAFF	TGCGCCAGCAGCCAAGATCCGACTTACTCGGGCACTGAAGCTTTCTTT
TRBV6-5	TRBJ1-1	TRBD1	once	CASSSRQGRDTEAFF	TGTGCCAGCAGCTCCCGACAGGGGAGGGACACTGAAGCTTTCTTT
TRBV7-9	TRBJ2-1	TRBD1	NA	CASSPDRYNEQFF	TGTGCCAGCAGTCCGGACAGGTACAATGAGCAGTTCTTC
TRBV6-5	TRBJ1-4	NA	NA	CASSWNGLNEKLFF	TGTGCCAGCAGTTGGAACGGACTTAATGAAAAACTGTTTTTT
TRBV30	TRBJ1-2	NA	few	CAWRRGGYGYTF	TGTGCCTGGAGAAGGGGTGGCTATGGCTACACCTTC
TRBV2	TRBJ2-3	NA	NA	CASRDSADTQYF	TGTGCCAGCAGAGACTCGGCGGATACGCAGTATTTT
TRBV4-2	TRBJ2-1	TRBD2	NA	CASSQEPPGAGSHNEQFF	TGTGCCAGCAGCCAAGAGCCTCCGGGAGCGGGGAGTCACAATGAGCAGTTCTTC
TRBV27	TRBJ1-1	TRBD1	once	CASVKAGTVNTEAFF	TGTGCCAGCGTTAAGGCCGGGACAGTAAACACTGAAGCTTTCTTT
TRBV5-1	TRBJ1-1	NA	many	CASSSRQANTEAFF	TGCGCCAGCAGCTCCAGACAGGCCAACACTGAAGCTTTCTTT
TRBV5-1	TRBJ1-2	TRBD1	NA	CASSLVQDRAYGYTF	TGCGCCAGCAGCTTGGTGCAGGACAGGGCCTATGGCTACACCTTC
TRBV7-3	TRBJ2-3	NA	few	CASSSRVGGDTQYF	TGTGCCAGCAGCTCCCGAGTGGGCGGGGATACGCAGTATTTT
TRBV6-5	TRBJ2-3	NA	NA	CASSYSSRDTQYF	TGTGCCAGCAGTTACTCGTCCCGAGATACGCAGTATTTT
TRBV6-5	TRBJ2-5	TRBD1	NA	CASRQGYQETQYF	TGTGCCAGCAGACAGGGGTACCAAGAGACCCAGTACTTC
TRBV7-8	TRBJ2-7	NA	NA	CASSLGTPDEQYF	TGTGCCAGCAGCTTAGGGACGCCAGACGAGCAGTACTTC
TRBV6-5	TRBJ2-1	NA	NA	CASSSTYNEQFF	TGTGCCAGCAGTTCGACTTACAATGAGCAGTTCTTC
TRBV5-8	TRBJ1-6	NA	NA	CASSLGGNNSPLHF	TGTGCCAGCAGCTTAGGTGGAAATAATTCACCCCTCCACTTT
TRBV27	TRBJ2-7	NA	NA	CASSPDQFASYEQYF	TGTGCCAGCAGTCCTGATCAGTTTGCCTCCTACGAGCAGTACTTC
TRBV10-3	TRBJ1-2	NA	few	CAISAATLMDYGYTF	TGTGCCATCAGTGCGGCAACCTTAATGGACTATGGCTACACCTTC